This TCR beta chain is from a study of blood T cell repertoires in COVID-19. About the research overall: T cells, B-cell-depleted T cells, or PBMCs provided the cDNA or gDNA that served as material.

Participants came from some 26 US areas, aged about 18 to 89 years. Which cohort a participant joined came from the clinical history participants gave. This CDR3 has 14 residues. The germline gives CDR1 KGHDR, CDR2 SFDVKD. V trimming: 9 bases; J trimming: 1 base; junction bases outside the gene matches: 4. Per the original methods: Reference gene primer amplification gave estimated nucleated cell counts. The data were produced by immunoSEQ multiplex PCR, yet TCRdb's version contains in-frame clones alone and is incomplete. The V and J calls and clone size were taken over from that table, and D and trimming were inferred from the DNA. Of 180,000 or so clones listed, approximately 85% are singletons.

The TCR was taken from a man between 35 and 55 years old who had recovered from COVID-19. The V call is TRBV24-1, the J call TRBJ2-2; 7 bases agree with TRBD2. Sequencing used PBMCs or T cells enriched from blood (not recorded which). The CDR3 loop reads CATRGGLNTGELFF. The CDR3 nucleotides are TGTGCCACCCGGGGAGGGCTGAACACCGGGGAGCTGTTTTTT.